These 20 T cell receptor beta chains were all obtained from the same sample, sequenced in a study of cytomegalovirus exposure and HLA in healthy donors. The PCR ran on 60 Vbeta and 13 Jbeta primers. Profiling relied on immunoSEQ multiplex PCR, and the TCRdb table lists in-frame clones only, not all of them. Of 180,000 or so clones detected, about four fifths appear once; the ten largest clones hold approximately 1.5%. The sample taken for sequencing was PBMCs. The receptors derive from a man aged 35-49 years in good health and CMV-seronegative.

This chain links TRBV6-1 with TRBJ2-2; D not resolved. Germline V CDR1 and CDR2: MNHNS, SASEGT. V was pared by 4 bases and J by 0 bases, with 6 bases between. This CDR3 is 14 amino acids long. Written as DNA, the CDR3 is TGTGCCAGCAGTGGGCAGACGAACACCGGGGAGCTGTTTTTT. Its translation: CASSGQTNTGELFF.

This clone was recorded a few times. The chain carries TRBV7-9 and TRBJ2-3; D not resolved. Deletions cut 5 bases from V and 4 bases from J, with 7 bases between. The CDR3 is 12 amino acids. The germline V gene encodes CDR1 SEHNR and CDR2 FQNEAQ (reference sequence). The CDR3 DNA is TGTGCCAGCAGCAATTCCGCAGATACGCAGTATTTT. As protein: CASSNSADTQYF.

The gene calls are TRBV5-5 and TRBJ2-7, with 7 positions matching TRBD2. The trim removed 0 bases at V and 6 bases at J, leaving 0 bases unmatched. CDR1 and CDR2 (germline): SGHKS, YYEKEE (reference sequence). CDR3 size: 12 residues. For the CDR3, the DNA is TGTGCCAGCAGCTTGGGGGAGGGCGAGCAGTACTTC. Residues: CASSLGEGEQYF.

The gene calls are TRBV27 and TRBJ2-1; the D gene is possibly TRBD2 (5 bases). Trimming removed 9 bases at V and 0 bases at J, with 18 bases between. This CDR3 has 16 amino acids. In germline, CDR1 is MNHEY, CDR2 SMNVEV (reference sequence). This CDR3 reads CARTPAGPSSYNEQFF. The CDR3 DNA is TGTGCCAGGACGCCTGCGGGCCCCTCCTCCTACAATGAGCAGTTCTTC.

The chain employs TRBV5-6 and TRBJ2-3; 9 nucleotides line up with TRBD2. The CDR3 consists of 15 residues. Germline V gene lookup returns CDR1 SGHDT and CDR2 YYEEEE. J gave up 7 bases and V 4 bases, and 10 bases lay outside the gene matches. The CDR3 loop reads CASSPRGLARNTQYF. For the CDR3, the DNA is TGTGCCAGCAGCCCTCGAGGACTAGCGAGGAATACGCAGTATTTT.

The V call is TRBV15, the J call TRBJ2-7; D might be TRBD2 (7 bases). V lost 2 bases to trimming and J lost 0 bases, with 20 bases between them. The germline gives CDR1 LNHNV, CDR2 YYDKDF (reference sequence). The CDR3 length is 18 residues. CDR3 region: CATSRSPGEGPSSYEQYF. In nucleotides, the CDR3 is TGTGCCACCAGCAGATCTCCAGGGGAGGGGCCTAGCTCCTACGAGCAGTACTTC.

This chain joins TRBV7-9 and TRBJ1-3; D call uncertain. CDR3 length: 18 residues. The V end was cut by 6 bases, the J end by 2 bases, with 23 bases between. Germline loops: CDR1 SEHNR, CDR2 FQNEAQ (reference sequence). The CDR3 DNA reads as TGTGCCAGCAGAGGGTCATCGGGGTCCACCTGGGCTGGAAACACCATATATTTT. Translating it yields CASRGSSGSTWAGNTIYF.

The V call is TRBV4-1, the J call TRBJ1-4; 10 nucleotides agree with TRBD1. The CDR3 loop spans 19 amino acids. J gave up 3 bases and V 0 bases, and 10 bases lay outside the gene matches. Per the germline V gene, CDR1 is MGHRA and CDR2 is YSYEKL. CDR3 DNA sequence: TGCGCCAGCAGCCAAGATTTTGGACAGGGGGTTGCCTCTAATGAAAAACTGTTTTTT. Protein: CASSQDFGQGVASNEKLFF.

V gene TRBV30 combines with J gene TRBJ2-1; 10 positions match TRBD2. This CDR3 contains 14 residues. The germline CDR1 and CDR2 sequences are GTSNPN and SVGIG (reference sequence). V was pared by 8 bases and J by 5 bases, with 9 bases of the junction left unmatched. CDR3 residues: CAGTLAGVNNEQFF. In DNA, the CDR3 is TGTGCCGGAACGCTAGCGGGAGTCAACAATGAGCAGTTCTTC.

This clone was seen once. The gene calls are TRBV6-9 and TRBJ2-1; 7 bases are shared with TRBD2. CDR1 is MNHGY, CDR2 SVAAGI, per germline. CDR3 length equals 12 residues. V shed 7 bases, J shed 4 bases, and the junction held 1 base outside the gene matches. Here the CDR3 reads CASTAGYNEQFF. For the CDR3, the DNA is TGTGCCAGCACAGCGGGGTACAATGAGCAGTTCTTC.

Only a few counts were recorded for this clone. DNA of the CDR3: TGTGCCAGCAGACCAAATCCGGTCATATGCAATCAGCCCCAGCATTTT. Translation gives CASRPNPVICNQPQHF. V gene TRBV7-9 combines with J gene TRBJ1-5; D is unclear. V shed 6 bases and J shed 2 bases, with 17 bases lying between them. The CDR3 sequence is 16 residues long. Germline lookup yields CDR1 SEHNR and CDR2 FQNEAQ (reference sequence).

Only one count was recorded for this clone. The V call is TRBV11-2, the J call TRBJ2-5; 12 bases are a match to TRBD1. The V segment lost 4 bases and the J segment 2 bases; nucleotides outside the gene matches: 5. The CDR3 totals 16 residues. Germline V CDR1 and CDR2: SGHAT, FQNNGV. As DNA, the CDR3 is TGTGCCAGCAGCTGGGGGGACAGGGGGCCTCAAGAGACCCAGTACTTC. Amino acids: CASSWGDRGPQETQYF.

The rearrangement uses TRBV6-5 and TRBJ2-7, with 7 nucleotides matching TRBD1. J gave up 4 bases and V 6 bases, and 12 bases lay outside the gene matches. Germline V gene lookup returns CDR1 MNHEY and CDR2 SVGAGI. The CDR3 loop spans 15 amino acids. The CDR3, as DNA: TGTGCCAGCAGGGATGTATCGACAGGGCGATACGAGCAGTACTTC. Its protein is CASRDVSTGRYEQYF.

This chain uses TRBV28 with TRBJ2-7; 8 bases align to TRBD1. V shed 6 bases and J 2 bases; nucleotides not matched to a gene: 3. Per germline, CDR1 MDHEN and CDR2 SYDVKM. The CDR3 extends over 13 amino acids. CDR3 in DNA: TGTGCCAGCAGGATGGACAGGGCCTACGAGCAGTACTTC. Translating gives CASRMDRAYEQYF.

This chain joins TRBV10-3 and TRBJ2-7; D not resolved. The CDR3 has 13 amino acids. Germline V CDR1 and CDR2: ENHRY, SYGVKD. V lost 3 bases and J 7 bases, leaving 13 bases between the germline ends. CDR3 DNA sequence: TGTGCCATCAGTGAAGCGACTCGTGGGGAGCAGTACTTC. Translated: CAISEATRGEQYF.

Turning to this clone: Germline and junction disagree at one end, which may indicate a read error. The DNA of the CDR3 is TGTGCCAGCAGTCACTCGACTGGAGGCCTCAGGGGTGAGCAGTTCTTC. This translates into CASSHSTGGLRGEQFF. The chain uses TRBV6-5 and TRBJ2-1, with D perhaps matching TRBD1 (6 bases). Germline V gives CDR1 MNHEY, CDR2 SVGAGI. The CDR3 loop spans 16 amino acids.

The chain employs TRBV2 and TRBJ2-3, with D possibly being TRBD2 (5 bases). The CDR3 totals 14 residues. V lost 3 bases and J 0 bases, leaving 7 bases between the germline ends. Germline loops: CDR1 SNHLY, CDR2 FYNNEI. The CDR3 loop reads CASSDGLSTDTQYF. As DNA, the CDR3 is TGTGCCAGCAGTGACGGACTGAGCACAGATACGCAGTATTTT.

The V and J genes are TRBV2 and TRBJ1-4; 7 bases match TRBD1. The CDR3 loop spans 15 amino acids. Trimming removed 6 bases from V and 5 bases from J; junction bases left unmatched: 9. In germline, CDR1 is SNHLY, CDR2 FYNNEI. CDR3 residues: CASSATGVVNEKLFF. The CDR3 DNA reads as TGTGCCAGCAGCGCAACAGGGGTCGTGAATGAAAAACTGTTTTTT.

This clone has only one observation. J is TRBJ2-7 and V is TRBV9; 8 bases agree with TRBD2. Germline CDR1 SGDLS, CDR2 YYNGEE. This CDR3 region has 14 residues. The V gene end was trimmed by 0 bases and the J gene end by 7 bases; junction bases not matched to a gene: 6. The CDR3 loop is CASSVGGGPREQYF. CDR3 sequence (DNA): TGTGCCAGCAGCGTAGGCGGGGGGCCCAGGGAGCAGTACTTC.

The genes are TRBV5-1 and TRBJ2-5; the match to TRBD2 covers 11 bases. Germline CDR1 and CDR2: SGHRS and YFSETQ. There are 17 residues in the CDR3. V gave up 0 bases and J gave up 4 bases; unmatched junction bases: 8. CDR3 coding DNA: TGCGCCAGCAGCTTGGCGGCGCGACTAGCGGGAACAGAGACCCAGTACTTC. Translating it yields CASSLAARLAGTETQYF.